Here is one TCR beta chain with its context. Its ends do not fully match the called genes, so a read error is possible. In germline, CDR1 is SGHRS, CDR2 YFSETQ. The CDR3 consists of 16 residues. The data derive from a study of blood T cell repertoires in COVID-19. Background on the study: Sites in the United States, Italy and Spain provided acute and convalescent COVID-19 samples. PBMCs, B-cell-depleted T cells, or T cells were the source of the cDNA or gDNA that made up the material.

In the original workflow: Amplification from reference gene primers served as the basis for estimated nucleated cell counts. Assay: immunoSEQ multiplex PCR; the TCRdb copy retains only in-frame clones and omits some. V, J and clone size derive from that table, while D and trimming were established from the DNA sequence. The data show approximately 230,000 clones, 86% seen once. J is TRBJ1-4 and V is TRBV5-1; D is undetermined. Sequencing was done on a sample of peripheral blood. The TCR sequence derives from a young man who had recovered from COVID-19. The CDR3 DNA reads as TGCGCCAGCAGCAAGTTCCAAGGCTCTACTAGTGAAAAACTGTTTTTT. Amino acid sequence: CASSKFQGSTSEKLFF.